Below are 22 T cell receptor beta chains sequenced from a single sample in a study of blood T cells in healthy people across ages (dated by TCRdb to between 2015 and 2016). Receptor libraries were prepared by 5' RACE. TCRdb shows the sequencer as Illumina HiSeq 2500. A second roughly 7 to 11 cycle PCR used a sample-barcoded 5' primer and a J-beta primer mix. The public reads were reanalyzed by TCRdb: fastp trimming at Q25, MiXCR alignment, in-frame beta chains only. Rows are combined by CDR3 protein, so each entry shows the most common genes and DNA. This sample is represented by about 810,000 distinct CDR3 sequences; 35% to 40% of them were singletons. The ten largest clones add up to under 15% of the sample. Sequencing used blood. These receptors were taken from a man younger than 35 in good health.

The chain employs TRBV6-5 and TRBJ1-2; D perhaps matches TRBD1 (5 bases). Germline CDR1 reads MNHEY; CDR2 reads SVGAGI. Trimming cost V 8 bases and J 8 bases, with 21 bases left between them. The CDR3 has 14 amino acids. The CDR3 DNA reads as TGTGCCAGCGGGGATCGACAGAGGGTCAACGGCTACACCTTC. Translating gives CASGDRQRVNGYTF.

Remarks on this clonotype: This clone may be a read error of a much larger clone one base away. The chain uses TRBV11-2 and TRBJ2-7, with 10 bases identical to TRBD2. The germline gives CDR1 SGHAT, CDR2 FQNNGV. The CDR3 is made up of 18 amino acids. The ends lost 0 bases at V and 7 bases at J; junction bases unmatched: 15. CDR3 amino acids: CASSLDRISGGLYNEQYF. For the CDR3, the DNA is TGTGCCAGCAGCTTAGATCGCATTAGCGGGGGGCTATACAATGAGCAGTACTTC.

The chain is built from TRBV7-9 and TRBJ2-1, with a possible D match to TRBD2 (6 bases). V lost 6 bases, J lost 9 bases, and 15 bases lay in between. The CDR3 has 13 residues. The germline gives CDR1 SEHNR, CDR2 FQNEAQ (reference sequence). CDR3 in amino acids: CASRWEVGVEQFF. As DNA, the CDR3 is TGTGCCAGCAGGTGGGAGGTCGGGGTTGAGCAGTTCTTC.

The chain is built from TRBV12-3 or TRBV12-4 and TRBJ2-1, with 10 bases matching TRBD2. The V gene end was trimmed by 4 bases and the J gene end by 5 bases; junction bases not matched to a gene: 5. The CDR3 covers 15 residues. CDR3 region: CASSYSGGPNNEQFF. CDR3 nucleotides: TGTGCCAGCAGTTATAGCGGGGGGCCAAACAATGAGCAGTTCTTC.

This chain joins TRBV6-2 or TRBV6-3 and TRBJ2-1; 15 bases agree with TRBD2. Germline assignment: CDR1 MNHEY and CDR2 SVGEGT. The CDR3 contains 17 residues. V was pared by 0 bases and J by 9 bases, with 6 bases of the junction left unmatched. Here the CDR3 DNA reads TGTGCCAGCAGTTACTCGGGACTAGCGGGGGGTGTCGGTGAGCAGTTCTTC. This codes for CASSYSGLAGGVGEQFF.

The sample holds a few counts of this clonotype. V and J are TRBV7-2 and TRBJ1-2; D uncertain. CDR1 is SGHTA and CDR2 is FQGNSA in the germline V gene. V was cut by 1 base and J by 6 bases, with 9 bases left in between. The CDR3 totals 13 residues. The CDR3 coding sequence is TGTGCCAGCAGCTTAGGGGCAGTGGATGGCTACACCTTC. Its translation is CASSLGAVDGYTF.

The chain combines TRBV6-5 with TRBJ2-7; D is undetermined. V was cut by 10 bases and J by 0 bases, with 22 bases left in between. CDR3 size: 16 residues. Germline CDR1 reads MNHEY; CDR2 reads SVGAGI. CDR3 sequence: CATKRQEVQSSYEQYF. The CDR3 DNA reads as TGTGCCACAAAAAGACAAGAAGTTCAGAGCTCCTACGAGCAGTACTTC.

This chain joins TRBV14 and TRBJ2-3; 10 nucleotides match TRBD1. There are 19 residues in the CDR3. Germline CDR1 reads SGHDN; CDR2 reads FVKESK. J lost 4 bases, V lost 0 bases, and 13 bases had no gene match. The CDR3 region is CASSQDLGFRGQGPDTQYF. The CDR3 nucleotides are TGTGCCAGCAGCCAAGATCTTGGTTTTCGGGGACAGGGGCCAGATACGCAGTATTTT.

The chain joins TRBV9 to TRBJ2-1, with D tentatively TRBD2 (7 bases). CDR1 and CDR2 (germline): SGDLS, YYNGEE. This CDR3 is 15 amino acids long. The V end was cut by 0 bases, the J end by 4 bases, with 11 bases between. The CDR3 is CASSVEGGAYNEQFF. CDR3 sequence (DNA): TGTGCCAGCAGCGTAGAGGGGGGGGCGTACAATGAGCAGTTCTTC.

This clonotype was counted between two and nine times. J is TRBJ2-3 and V is TRBV5-1, with D perhaps assigned TRBD1 or TRBD2 (5 bases each). Germline CDR1 is SGHRS and CDR2 is YFSETQ. The V gene lost 4 bases and the J gene lost 5 bases, with 14 bases spanning the gap. This CDR3 region has 14 residues. CDR3 DNA: TGCGCCAGCAGCCCCCCTCGGGGCGGAGATACGCAGTATTTT. It encodes CASSPPRGGDTQYF.

A word on this clonotype: Possible read error: a much larger clone is one base away. The genes are TRBV7-2 and TRBJ2-6; 7 bases align to TRBD1. Unmatched junction bases numbered 2, after V lost 2 bases and J lost 4 bases. Germline V CDR1 and CDR2: SGHTA, FQGNSA. The CDR3 is 15 amino acids. This chain's CDR3 is CTSSLTGVGANVLTF. The CDR3 DNA sequence: TGTACCAGCAGCTTAACAGGGGTAGGGGCCAACGTCCTGACTTTC.

This clonotype was seen at least ten times. The J gene is TRBJ1-2, the V gene TRBV12-3 or TRBV12-4; TRBD1 might be the D (6 bases). The V and J ends lost 6 bases and 4 bases respectively, with 18 bases between them. There are 15 residues in the CDR3. This CDR3 is CASRSGTHGGYGYTF. The CDR3 nucleotides read TGTGCCAGCAGATCTGGGACACACGGAGGCTATGGCTACACCTTC.

The chain recombines TRBV7-2 with TRBJ2-6, with D possibly being TRBD1 (5 bases). The CDR3 is 17 amino acids. Germline-derived CDR1 and CDR2 are SGHTA and FQGNSA. The V end lost 1 base, the J end lost 3 bases, and 13 bases lay between the germline ends. The CDR3 here is CASSLGQLRSGANVLTF. The DNA of the CDR3 is TGTGCCAGCAGCTTAGGACAGCTTAGGAGTGGGGCCAACGTCCTGACTTTC.

In the case of this clonotype: A much larger clonotype is one base distant, so this may be a read error. The chain uses TRBV9 and TRBJ1-2; 7 bases are shared with TRBD1. Germline V gene sequence: CDR1 SGDLS, CDR2 YYNGEE. With V trimmed by 0 bases and J by 5 bases, 4 bases remained unmatched. The CDR3 is 14 residues long. CDR3 amino acids: CASSVANRGYGYTF. The CDR3 DNA reads TGTGCCAGCAGCGTAGCCAACAGGGGATATGGCTACACCTTC. The full variable domain, completed using reference TRBV9 and TRBJ1-2, is DSGVTQTPKHLITATGQRVTLRCSPRSGDLSVYWYQQSLDQGLQFLIQYYNGEERAKGNILERFSAQQFPDLHSELNLSSLELGDSALYFCASSVANRGYGYTFGSGTRLTVV.

Concerning this clonotype: A much larger clone differs by one base, so this may be a read error. The V call is TRBV20-1, the J call TRBJ2-1; 10 positions match TRBD2. CDR3 length: 14 residues. Germline assignment: CDR1 DFQATT and CDR2 SNEGSKA (reference sequence). In DNA, the CDR3 is TGCAGTGCTCAACTAGCGGGATTAGACAAGGAGCAGTTCTTC. Translating it yields CSAQLAGLDKEQFF.

This clonotype was observed at least ten times. The V gene is TRBV27, the J gene TRBJ2-3; TRBD1 aligns across 10 bases. This CDR3 is 18 amino acids long. The trim removed 5 bases at V and 0 bases at J, leaving 11 bases unmatched. Germline-derived CDR1 and CDR2 are MNHEY and SMNVEV (reference sequence). The CDR3 DNA sequence: TGTGCCAGCAGTCAGGGACAGGGGTTTGGGACTAGCACAGATACGCAGTATTTT. The encoded protein is CASSQGQGFGTSTDTQYF.

The chain carries TRBV9 and TRBJ2-7; TRBD2 aligns across 8 bases. J lost 4 bases, V lost 3 bases, and 6 bases had no gene match. This CDR3 comprises 14 residues. CDR1 is SGDLS, CDR2 YYNGEE, per germline. The CDR3 sequence: CASSAREGVYEQYF. The CDR3 nucleotides read TGTGCCAGCAGCGCCCGGGAGGGGGTTTACGAGCAGTACTTC.

The chain employs TRBV7-2 and TRBJ1-2, with 7 nucleotides matching TRBD1. The ends lost 5 bases at V and 0 bases at J; junction bases unmatched: 9. The CDR3 covers 16 residues. From germline, CDR1 is SGHTA and CDR2 FQGNSA. The CDR3 loop is CASSKRRGQTNYGYTF. CDR3 sequence (DNA): TGTGCCAGCAGCAAAAGACGGGGACAGACTAACTATGGCTACACCTTC.

The chain links TRBV20-1 to TRBJ2-4; the D is unclear. Germline assignment: CDR1 DFQATT and CDR2 SNEGSKA (reference sequence). The V end was cut by 3 bases, the J end by 2 bases, with 8 bases between. The CDR3 is 13 amino acids. CDR3 protein: CSASPVTKNIQYF. CDR3 DNA: TGCAGTGCTAGTCCCGTAACCAAAAACATTCAGTACTTC.

The chain couples TRBV4-1 to TRBJ1-5; 8 bases are a match to TRBD1. The CDR3 is 15 amino acids. J gave up 5 bases and V 1 base, and 4 bases lay outside the gene matches. Germline V lookup: CDR1 MGHRA, CDR2 YSYEKL. CDR3 region: CASSQVQGAYQPQHF. The CDR3 DNA reads as TGCGCCAGCAGCCAAGTCCAGGGGGCATATCAGCCCCAGCATTTT.

J is TRBJ1-2 and V is TRBV2; tentatively, D is TRBD1 (5 bases). V lost 7 bases and J 4 bases, leaving 19 bases between the germline ends. The CDR3 has 15 residues. Looked up from germline, CDR1 is SNHLY and CDR2 is FYNNEI. The CDR3 coding sequence is TGTGCCAGCAATGACCGGGGCTTTTTGCCCTATGGCTACACCTTC. Translating gives CASNDRGFLPYGYTF.

CDR3 sequence: CSAGSGNYNEQFF. The DNA of the CDR3 is TGCAGTGCTGGCAGCGGAAACTACAATGAGCAGTTCTTC. The chain combines TRBV20-1 with TRBJ2-1; tentative D call: TRBD2 (5 bases). CDR1 DFQATT and CDR2 SNEGSKA come from the germline V gene (reference sequence). Trimming took off 5 bases at V and 3 bases at J, with 11 bases between the two ends. The length of the CDR3 is 13 residues.